This T cell receptor (beta chain) was captured in a study of blood T cell repertoires in COVID-19. Clones were sequenced by immunoSEQ multiplex PCR, and TCRdb holds only the in-frame ones, with some missing. The table has more than 20,000 clones, about 84% seen once. The clonotype comes from a man aged 45 to 65 with active or convalescent COVID-19. The material sequenced was peripheral blood.

Here the CDR3 reads CAMRQGSGNTIYF. In nucleotides, the CDR3 is TGTGCCATGCGACAGGGTTCTGGAAACACCATATATTTT. The rearrangement uses TRBV10-3 and TRBJ1-3, with TRBD1 matching over 7 bases. V shed 9 bases and J 1 base; nucleotides not matched to a gene: 3. Germline CDR1 reads ENHRY; CDR2 reads SYGVKD. The CDR3 sequence is 13 residues long.